What follows are 31 T cell receptor beta chains derived from one specimen sequenced in a study of T cells after yellow fever vaccination. One entry per CDR3 protein results from TCRdb running MiXCR on the 5' RACE reads. The sample consists of approximately 300,000 distinct CDR3 sequences, around 7% of them appearing once. The starting material was PBMCs, obtained roughly 47 days after the first yellow fever vaccination. Receptors originate from a man aged 18 to 29 who received the YFV17D yellow fever vaccine.

The gene calls are TRBV7-9 and TRBJ2-7, with D uncertain. The CDR3 has 13 residues. Germline CDR1 reads SEHNR; CDR2 reads FQNEAQ (reference sequence). V dropped 7 bases and J dropped 6 bases, with 16 bases sitting between them. The CDR3 nucleotides are TGTGCCAGCACCCTTACCTGGGCGAGCGAGCAGTACTTC. Translating it yields CASTLTWASEQYF.

There are many counts of this clonotype. The chain recombines TRBV20-1 with TRBJ1-1; D not certain. This CDR3 has 12 residues. V was cut by 1 base and J by 3 bases, with 6 bases left in between. CDR1 DFQATT and CDR2 SNEGSKA come from the germline V gene (reference sequence). This CDR3 reads CSARARDTEAFF. The CDR3 bases are TGCAGTGCTAGAGCTAGGGACACTGAAGCTTTCTTT.

A few counts support this clonotype. The chain couples TRBV14 to TRBJ1-2, with D uncertain. V lost 0 bases to trimming and J lost 7 bases, with 15 bases between them. Germline V CDR1 and CDR2: SGHDN, FVKESK. The length of the CDR3 is 15 residues. The CDR3 DNA is TGTGCCAGCAGCCAAGATCTTGCGGGGTTCTCTGGCTACACCTTC. It translates to CASSQDLAGFSGYTF.

The rearrangement joins TRBV5-6 to TRBJ2-3, with 7 bases fitting TRBD1. Looked up from germline, CDR1 is SGHDT and CDR2 is YYEEEE. V dropped 4 bases and J dropped 5; count of bases not matched to a gene: 4. The CDR3 runs 13 residues. CDR3 amino acids: CASSVGQVDTQYF. The CDR3 nucleotides are TGTGCCAGCAGCGTAGGACAGGTAGATACGCAGTATTTT.

This chain links TRBV6-5 with TRBJ1-1; D is uncertain. CDR3 length: 12 residues. V lost 6 bases and J 7 bases, leaving 12 bases between the germline ends. The germline CDR1 and CDR2 sequences are MNHEY and SVGAGI. The CDR3 is CASRVPGGEAFF. As DNA, the CDR3 is TGTGCCAGCAGAGTGCCGGGCGGTGAAGCTTTCTTT.

The rearrangement joins TRBV12-3 or TRBV12-4 to TRBJ2-3; 12 nucleotides match TRBD2. V trimming: 2 bases; J trimming: 15 bases; junction bases outside the gene matches: 9. The CDR3 covers 14 residues. The CDR3, as DNA: TGTGCCAGCAGTTTACCGCACACTAGCGGGGGGCCTTATTTT. Its translation is CASSLPHTSGGPYF.

The chain uses TRBV6-5 and TRBJ2-3; TRBD2 matches 7 bases. Per germline, CDR1 MNHEY and CDR2 SVGAGI. The CDR3 contains 17 residues. J lost 3 bases, V lost 0 bases, and 9 bases had no gene match. The CDR3 is CASSYSSYGGVTDTQYF. The CDR3 bases are TGTGCCAGCAGTTACTCGTCTTATGGGGGGGTAACAGATACGCAGTATTTT.

This clonotype was detected only a few times. The chain uses TRBV7-2 and TRBJ2-7; TRBD1 agrees at 8 bases. CDR3 length equals 14 residues. Germline loops: CDR1 SGHTA, CDR2 FQGNSA. J was trimmed by 3 bases and V by 5 bases; bases with no gene match: 6. CDR3 nucleotides: TGTGCCAGCAGCGTGGCAGACAGGGGCTACGAGCAGTACTTC. Protein product: CASSVADRGYEQYF.

Many counts were recorded for this clonotype. This chain connects TRBV11-2 to TRBJ2-3; D is uncertain. The CDR3 loop spans 16 amino acids. V lost 0 bases to trimming and J lost 5 bases, with 15 bases between them. The germline CDR1 and CDR2 sequences are SGHAT and FQNNGV. In DNA form, the CDR3 reads TGTGCCAGCAGCTTAGATCACCCTACCAATGGAGATACGCAGTATTTT. Translated, it gives CASSLDHPTNGDTQYF.

The chain combines TRBV4-3 with TRBJ2-3; 14 bases agree with TRBD2. CDR3 size: 18 residues. From germline, CDR1 is LGHNA and CDR2 YSLEER. The J segment lost 0 bases and the V segment lost 1 base, leaving 3 bases of the junction unmatched. The CDR3 DNA reads as TGCGCCAGCAGCCAAGGACTAGCGGGGGGGCCTAGCACAGATACGCAGTATTTT. The encoded protein is CASSQGLAGGPSTDTQYF.

This clonotype was observed at least ten times. V gene TRBV12-3 or TRBV12-4 combines with J gene TRBJ1-2; D may be TRBD1 (5 bases). This CDR3 comprises 13 residues. The germline V and J ends were trimmed by 6 bases and 4 bases, with 12 bases remaining between them. The DNA for the CDR3 is TGTGCCAGCAGCCCGAGGGGCGGCTATGGCTACACCTTC. It encodes CASSPRGGYGYTF.

The genes are TRBV7-3 and TRBJ2-1; 10 bases align to TRBD1. The CDR3 runs 15 residues. J was trimmed by 7 bases and V by 5 bases; bases with no gene match: 8. CDR1 is SGHTA, CDR2 FQGTGA, per germline. DNA for the CDR3: TGTGCCAGCAGCCCGGGACAGGGGATACTGAATGAGCAGTTCTTC. This translates into CASSPGQGILNEQFF.

This clonotype has a count of ten or more. The genes are TRBV20-1 and TRBJ2-3; 9 bases are a match to TRBD1. The trim removed 6 bases at V and 4 bases at J, leaving 11 bases unmatched. The CDR3 is 15 residues long. Germline V CDR1 and CDR2: DFQATT, SNEGSKA (reference sequence). CDR3 protein: CSAHSGTGRSDTQYF. The CDR3 DNA sequence: TGCAGTGCCCACTCCGGGACAGGGCGTTCAGATACGCAGTATTTT.

The table lists this clonotype with a few counts. The chain combines TRBV7-2 with TRBJ2-7, with D maybe TRBD2 (5 bases). This CDR3 has 15 amino acids. V was pared by 5 bases and J by 1 base, with 15 bases between. Germline CDR1 is SGHTA and CDR2 is FQGNSA. The CDR3 loop is CASSTLGLGSYEQYV. For the CDR3, the DNA is TGTGCCAGCAGCACGCTCGGACTGGGTTCCTACGAGCAGTACGTC.

This clonotype has just a few counts. This sequence joins TRBV19 and TRBJ2-1, with D unresolved. Germline V gene data show CDR1 as LNHDA and CDR2 as SQIVND (reference sequence). This CDR3 comprises 14 residues. Trimming took off 0 bases at V and 8 bases at J, with 11 bases between the two ends. The CDR3 DNA reads as TGTGCCAGTAGTATAGATTACCTTTACGATGAGCAGTTCTTC. This gives the protein CASSIDYLYDEQFF.

The chain carries TRBV6-5 and TRBJ2-1; tentatively, D is TRBD2 (5 bases). CDR1 and CDR2 from the germline V gene are MNHEY and SVGAGI. The CDR3 spans 15 residues. The ends were cut back, 0 bases at V and 8 bases at J, with 14 bases in the middle. The CDR3, as DNA: TGTGCCAGCAGTTACTCGAAGGCGACTAACTATGAGCAGTTCTTC. This gives the protein CASSYSKATNYEQFF.

J is TRBJ2-3 and V is TRBV20-1; TRBD2 aligns across 15 bases. The junction had 8 bases not matched to a gene; V was cut back by 3 bases and J by 1 base. This CDR3 contains 18 residues. Germline CDR1 DFQATT, CDR2 SNEGSKA (reference sequence). Here the CDR3 DNA reads TGCAGTGCTAGTCTGGGACTAGCGGGGGGTTGGGGCACAGATACGCAGTATTTT. Protein product: CSASLGLAGGWGTDTQYF.

J is TRBJ1-2 and V is TRBV5-1; TRBD1 agrees at 11 bases. Trimming at V came to 0 bases and at J to 4 bases, leaving 11 bases not matched to a gene. Germline V gene data show CDR1 as SGHRS and CDR2 as YFSETQ. The CDR3 runs 18 residues. For the CDR3, the DNA is TGCGCCAGCAGCTTGGTGTTTCTAGGACAGGGGGCTTCCTATGGCTACACCTTC. The encoded protein is CASSLVFLGQGASYGYTF.

Ten or more counts support this clonotype. The V and J genes are TRBV4-3 and TRBJ2-1; D uncertain. The ends were cut back, 0 bases at V and 0 bases at J, with 6 bases in the middle. Per the germline V gene, CDR1 is LGHNA and CDR2 is YSLEER. CDR3 length: 15 residues. The CDR3 sequence is CASSQEQSSYNEQFF. CDR3 bases: TGCGCCAGCAGCCAAGAACAGAGCTCCTACAATGAGCAGTTCTTC.

This clonotype has ten or more counts. V and J are TRBV12-3 or TRBV12-4 and TRBJ1-2; the D is unclear. Between the trimmed V and J ends, which lost 3 bases and 5 bases, there was a span of 22 bases. The CDR3 length is 17 residues. CDR3 DNA: TGTGCCAGCAGTTTTGGGTCAGGAGTTCTGTTGTTGTATGGCTACACCTTC. Residues: CASSFGSGVLLLYGYTF.

The CDR3 spells CASSHRASHTEAFF. The CDR3 bases are TGTGCCAGCAGCCACAGGGCATCCCACACTGAAGCTTTCTTT. The chain recombines TRBV3-1 with TRBJ1-1, with D perhaps TRBD1 (5 bases). Germline V gene data show CDR1 as LGHDT and CDR2 as YNNKEL (reference sequence). V dropped 3 bases and J dropped 3 bases, with 11 bases sitting between them. There are 14 residues in the CDR3.

The chain combines TRBV6-5 with TRBJ2-2; possibly TRBD1 for D (6 bases). Trimming removed 2 bases from V and 5 bases from J, with 18 bases in between. Germline CDR1 and CDR2: MNHEY and SVGAGI. This CDR3 is 17 amino acids long. CDR3 loop: CASSYPAARGRTGELFF. The CDR3 coding sequence is TGTGCCAGCAGTTACCCTGCGGCCAGGGGTAGGACCGGGGAGCTGTTTTTT.

This clonotype was observed a handful of times. CDR3 residues: CASSFFDRATGNTIYF. CDR3 in DNA: TGTGCCAGCAGCTTTTTTGACAGGGCTACTGGAAACACCATATATTTT. V and J are TRBV5-6 and TRBJ1-3; 7 bases fit TRBD1. V was clipped by 2 bases and J by 2 bases; unmatched bases: 7. The CDR3 runs 16 residues. CDR1 and CDR2 from the germline V gene are SGHDT and YYEEEE.

A few counts support this clonotype. The chain links TRBV2 to TRBJ1-3, with a weak D call TRBD1 (5 bases). The V end lost 10 bases, the J end lost 0 bases, and 13 bases lay between the germline ends. Looked up from germline, CDR1 is SNHLY and CDR2 is FYNNEI. The CDR3 has 14 amino acids. CDR3 region: CATSPGASGNTIYF. In DNA form, the CDR3 reads TGTGCCACCAGCCCTGGGGCCTCTGGAAACACCATATATTTT.

This clonotype showed up many times. This chain joins TRBV12-3 or TRBV12-4 and TRBJ2-7, with 8 bases aligning to TRBD1. With 5 bases clipped from V and 5 bases from J, the junction kept 5 bases outside the gene matches. The CDR3 has 13 amino acids. DNA of the CDR3: TGTGCCAGCAGTGACAGGGGAAGGCACGAGCAGTACTTC. This translates into CASSDRGRHEQYF.

This clonotype was seen only a few times. The J gene is TRBJ1-1, the V gene TRBV5-1, with 8 bases identical to TRBD1. The length of the CDR3 is 14 residues. CDR1 is SGHRS and CDR2 is YFSETQ in the germline V gene. Germline trimming cut 2 bases from V and 6 bases from J; bases unmatched to any gene: 6. In nucleotides, the CDR3 is TGCGCCAGCAGCTTCCAGGGGGCTGAAGCTGAAGCTTTCTTT. It encodes CASSFQGAEAEAFF.

This clonotype was picked up a small number of times. This chain uses TRBV5-1 with TRBJ2-2, with D possibly being TRBD1 (6 bases). The V end lost 2 bases, the J end lost 0 bases, and 11 bases lay between the germline ends. The CDR3 is made up of 16 amino acids. Germline lookup yields CDR1 SGHRS and CDR2 YFSETQ. The CDR3 sequence is CASSFTGTSNTGELFF. As DNA, the CDR3 is TGCGCCAGCAGCTTCACCGGGACATCGAACACCGGGGAGCTGTTTTTT.

V gene TRBV7-9 combines with J gene TRBJ2-1; D may be TRBD1 (6 bases). Germline assignment: CDR1 SEHNR and CDR2 FQNEAQ (reference sequence). The ends were cut back, 11 bases at V and 4 bases at J, with 21 bases in the middle. The length of the CDR3 is 15 residues. The CDR3 bases are TGTGCCGCGCCTCCAACCAGGGGACCTTACAATGAGCAGTTCTTC. It translates to CAAPPTRGPYNEQFF.

This clonotype has a handful of counts. The chain couples TRBV7-2 to TRBJ2-5; the match to TRBD2 covers 8 bases. Germline loops: CDR1 SGHTA, CDR2 FQGNSA. The CDR3 consists of 15 residues. With V trimmed by 4 bases and J by 3 bases, 7 bases remained unmatched. The CDR3 loop reads CASSYSRGDEETQYF. In DNA, the CDR3 is TGTGCCAGCAGCTACTCGCGGGGGGATGAAGAGACCCAGTACTTC.

This clonotype was detected a few times. The chain recombines TRBV5-1 with TRBJ2-5; tentatively, D is TRBD2 (7 bases). The CDR3 extends over 15 amino acids. Trimming left V 6 bases short and J 2 bases short, with 17 bases between. In germline, CDR1 is SGHRS, CDR2 YFSETQ. The DNA for the CDR3 is TGCGCCAGCAATTCGAGGGGGGGTCGACAAGAGACCCAGTACTTC. This codes for CASNSRGGRQETQYF. Looking up the rest from reference TRBV5-1 and TRBJ2-5 gives the full variable domain: KAGVTQTPRYLIKTRGQQVTLSCSPISGHRSVSWYQQTPGQGLQFLFEYFSETQRNKGNFPGRFSGRQFSNSRSEMNVSTLELGDSALYLCASNSRGGRQETQYFGPGTRLLVL.

The rearrangement links TRBV3-1 to TRBJ1-2, with D tentatively TRBD1 (5 bases). Germline loops: CDR1 LGHDT, CDR2 YNNKEL (reference sequence). With 2 bases removed from V and 2 bases from J, the gap between germline ends came to 12 bases. This CDR3 contains 15 residues. DNA of the CDR3: TGTGCCAGCAGCCAACTCACAGGTTCAAACTATGGCTACACCTTC. Translated: CASSQLTGSNYGYTF. Variable domain in full (rest from reference TRBV3-1 and TRBJ1-2): DTAVSQTPKYLVTQMGNDKSIKCEQNLGHDTMYWYKQDSKKFLKIMFSYNNKELIINETVPNRFSPKSPDKAHLNLHINSLELGDSAVYFCASSQLTGSNYGYTFGSGTRLTVV.